Reported below is one TCR beta chain. The CDR3 has 15 amino acids. Germline assignment: CDR1 MNHEY and CDR2 SMNVEV (reference sequence). Deletions cut 3 bases from V and 0 bases from J, with 9 bases between. The sample originates from a study of cytomegalovirus exposure and HLA in healthy donors. The primer mix had 60 Vbeta and 13 Jbeta primers. The method was immunoSEQ multiplex PCR; TCRdb's version includes in-frame clones alone and lacks a portion of them. The profile covers hundreds of thousands of clones, with approximately 90% appearing a single time and approximately 2.4% taken by the ten largest.

The sample taken for sequencing was PBMCs. This chain connects TRBV27 to TRBJ1-3; TRBD1 might be the D (5 bases). The sequence was obtained from a woman younger than 35 in good health and CMV-seronegative. The CDR3 region is CASSLEGSSGNTIYF. The CDR3 DNA follows: TGTGCCAGCAGTTTGGAGGGGAGCTCTGGAAACACCATATATTTT.